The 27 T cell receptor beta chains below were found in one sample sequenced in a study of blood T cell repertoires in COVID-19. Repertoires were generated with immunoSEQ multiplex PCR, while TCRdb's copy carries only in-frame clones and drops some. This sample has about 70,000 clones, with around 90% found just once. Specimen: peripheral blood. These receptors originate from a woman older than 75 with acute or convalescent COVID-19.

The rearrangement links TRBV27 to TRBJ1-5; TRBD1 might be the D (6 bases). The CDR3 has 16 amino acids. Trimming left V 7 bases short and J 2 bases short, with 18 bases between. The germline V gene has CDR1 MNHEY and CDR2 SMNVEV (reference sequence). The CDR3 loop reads CASKLQGVWGNQPQHF. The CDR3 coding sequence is TGTGCCAGCAAATTACAGGGAGTTTGGGGCAATCAGCCCCAGCATTTT.

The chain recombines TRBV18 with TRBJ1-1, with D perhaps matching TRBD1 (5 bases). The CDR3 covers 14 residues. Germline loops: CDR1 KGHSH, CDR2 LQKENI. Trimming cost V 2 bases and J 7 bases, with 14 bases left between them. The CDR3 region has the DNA TGTGCCAGCTCACCAATAATCCAGGGCGATGAAGCTTTCTTT. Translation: CASSPIIQGDEAFF.

This chain's CDR3 is CASSPGTSDYEQYF. For the CDR3, the DNA is TGTGCCAGCAGCCCCGGGACTAGCGATTACGAGCAGTACTTC. This sequence joins TRBV14 and TRBJ2-7; 10 bases line up with TRBD2. CDR3 length: 14 amino acids. V gave up 4 bases and J gave up 4 bases; unmatched junction bases: 4. Per germline, CDR1 SGHDN and CDR2 FVKESK.

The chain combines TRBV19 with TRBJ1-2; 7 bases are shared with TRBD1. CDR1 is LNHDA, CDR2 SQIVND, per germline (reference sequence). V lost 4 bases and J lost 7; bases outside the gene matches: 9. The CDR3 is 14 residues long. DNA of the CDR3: TGTGCCAGTAGTACCGGGGACAGTCCCGGTGGCTACACCTTC. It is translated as CASSTGDSPGGYTF.

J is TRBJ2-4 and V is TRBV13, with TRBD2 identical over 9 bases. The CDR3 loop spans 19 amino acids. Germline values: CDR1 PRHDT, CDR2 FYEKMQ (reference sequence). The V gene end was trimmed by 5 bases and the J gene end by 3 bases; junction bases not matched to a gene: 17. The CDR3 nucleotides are TGTGCCAGCAGCCTTCTAGGGATGGGGACTAGCCCTTTCAAAAACATTCAGTACTTC. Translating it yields CASSLLGMGTSPFKNIQYF.

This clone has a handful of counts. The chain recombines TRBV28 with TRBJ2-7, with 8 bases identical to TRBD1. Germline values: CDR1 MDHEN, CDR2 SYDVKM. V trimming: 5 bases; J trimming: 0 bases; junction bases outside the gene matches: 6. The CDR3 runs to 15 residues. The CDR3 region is CASSLAGGPSYEQYF. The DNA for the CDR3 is TGTGCCAGCAGTCTCGCAGGGGGCCCCTCCTACGAGCAGTACTTC.

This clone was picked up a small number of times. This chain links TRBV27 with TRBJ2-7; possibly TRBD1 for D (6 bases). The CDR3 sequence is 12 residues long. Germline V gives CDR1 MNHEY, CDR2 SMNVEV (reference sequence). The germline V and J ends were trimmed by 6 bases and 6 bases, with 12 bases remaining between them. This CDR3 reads CASSILGGEQYF. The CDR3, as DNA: TGTGCCAGCAGCATACTAGGGGGCGAGCAGTACTTC.

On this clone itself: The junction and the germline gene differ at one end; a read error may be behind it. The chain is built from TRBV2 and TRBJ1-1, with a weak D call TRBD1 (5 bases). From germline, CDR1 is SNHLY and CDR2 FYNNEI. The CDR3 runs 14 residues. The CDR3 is CASKLGLGISGRLF. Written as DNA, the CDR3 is TGTGCCAGCAAGTTGGGGCTGGGGATATCAGGGCGGCTCTTT.

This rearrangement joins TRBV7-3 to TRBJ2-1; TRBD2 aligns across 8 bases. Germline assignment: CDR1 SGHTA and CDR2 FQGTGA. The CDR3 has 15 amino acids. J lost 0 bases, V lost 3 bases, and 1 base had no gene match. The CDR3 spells CASSFSGNSYNEQFF. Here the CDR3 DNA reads TGTGCCAGCAGCTTTAGCGGGAACTCCTACAATGAGCAGTTCTTC.

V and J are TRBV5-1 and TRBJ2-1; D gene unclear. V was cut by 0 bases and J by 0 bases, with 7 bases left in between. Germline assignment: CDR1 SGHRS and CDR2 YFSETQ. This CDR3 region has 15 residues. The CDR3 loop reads CASSLAPDSYNEQFF. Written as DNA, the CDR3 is TGCGCCAGCAGCTTGGCCCCAGACTCCTACAATGAGCAGTTCTTC.

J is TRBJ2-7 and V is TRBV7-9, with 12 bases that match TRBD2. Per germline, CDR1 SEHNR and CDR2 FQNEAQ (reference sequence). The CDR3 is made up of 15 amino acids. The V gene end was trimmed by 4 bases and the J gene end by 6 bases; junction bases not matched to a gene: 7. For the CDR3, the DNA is TGTGCCAGCAGCTCGGAGACTAGCGGGAGCGTCGAGCAGTACTTC. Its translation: CASSSETSGSVEQYF.

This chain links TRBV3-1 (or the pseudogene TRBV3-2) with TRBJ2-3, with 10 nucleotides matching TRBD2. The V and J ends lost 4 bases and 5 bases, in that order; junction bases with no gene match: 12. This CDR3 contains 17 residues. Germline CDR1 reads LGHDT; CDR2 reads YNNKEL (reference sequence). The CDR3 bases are TGTGCCAGCAGCCGTCCTACCCTAGCGGGAGCGGGAGATACGCAGTATTTT. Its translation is CASSRPTLAGAGDTQYF.

In DNA, the CDR3 is TGTGCCAGCAAAGCAGGGCTTACCTATGGCTACACCTTC. It codes for CASKAGLTYGYTF. This sequence joins TRBV6-5 and TRBJ1-2; weak D call: TRBD1 (5 bases). Looked up from germline, CDR1 is MNHEY and CDR2 is SVGAGI. There are 13 residues in the CDR3. Trimming stripped 7 bases from V and 4 bases from J, with 13 bases between.

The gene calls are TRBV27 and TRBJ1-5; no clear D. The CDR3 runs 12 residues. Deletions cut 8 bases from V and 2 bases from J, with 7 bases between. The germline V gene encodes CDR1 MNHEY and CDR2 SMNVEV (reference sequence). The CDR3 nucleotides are TGTGCCAGCCGCTATGGCAATCAGCCCCAGCATTTT. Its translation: CASRYGNQPQHF.

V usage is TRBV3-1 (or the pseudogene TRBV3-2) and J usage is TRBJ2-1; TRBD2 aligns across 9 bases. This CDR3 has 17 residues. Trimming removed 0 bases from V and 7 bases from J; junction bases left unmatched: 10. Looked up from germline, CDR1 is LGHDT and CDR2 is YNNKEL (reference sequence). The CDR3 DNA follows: TGTGCCAGCAGCCAAGATAACGGTAGGAGCGGGAGGAATGAGCAGTTCTTC. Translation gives CASSQDNGRSGRNEQFF.

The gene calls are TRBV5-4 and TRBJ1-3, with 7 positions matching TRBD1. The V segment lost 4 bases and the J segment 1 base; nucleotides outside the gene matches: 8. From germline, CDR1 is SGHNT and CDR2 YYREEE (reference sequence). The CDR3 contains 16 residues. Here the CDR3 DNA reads TGTGCCAGCAGCCCCGGACAGGTGCAGTCTGGAAACACCATATATTTT. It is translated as CASSPGQVQSGNTIYF.

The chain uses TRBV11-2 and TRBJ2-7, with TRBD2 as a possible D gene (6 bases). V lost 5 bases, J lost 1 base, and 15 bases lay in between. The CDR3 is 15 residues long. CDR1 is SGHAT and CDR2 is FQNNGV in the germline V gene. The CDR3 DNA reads TGTGCCAGCAGCCCCCGCGGGGTATTGTCCTACGAGCAGTACTTC. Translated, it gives CASSPRGVLSYEQYF.

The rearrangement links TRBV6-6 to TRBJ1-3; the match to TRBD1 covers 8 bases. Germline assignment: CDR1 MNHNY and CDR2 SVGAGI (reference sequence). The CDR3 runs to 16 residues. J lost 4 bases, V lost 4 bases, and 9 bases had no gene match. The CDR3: CASSSTTGGTGNTIYF. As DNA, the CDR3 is TGTGCCAGCAGTTCCACCACAGGGGGTACCGGAAACACCATATATTTT.

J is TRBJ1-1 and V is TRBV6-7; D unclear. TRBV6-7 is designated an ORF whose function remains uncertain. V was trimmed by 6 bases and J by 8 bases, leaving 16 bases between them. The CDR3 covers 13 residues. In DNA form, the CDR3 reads TGTGCCAGCAGCGAAACCCGAGGGATCGAAGCTTTCTTT. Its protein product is CASSETRGIEAFF.

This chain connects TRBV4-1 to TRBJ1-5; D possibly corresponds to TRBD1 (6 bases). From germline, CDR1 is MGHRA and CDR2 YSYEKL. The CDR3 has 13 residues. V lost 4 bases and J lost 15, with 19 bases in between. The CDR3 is CASSRVLQGGRHF. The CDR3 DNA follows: TGCGCCAGCAGCCGGGTCTTACAGGGCGGGCGGCATTTT.

The chain's CDR3 is CASSLRAGTDFYNEQFF. CDR3 nucleotides: TGTGCCAGCAGTTTACGGGCGGGGACAGATTTCTACAATGAGCAGTTCTTC. This chain joins TRBV27 and TRBJ2-1; TRBD1 might be the D (7 bases). Trimming stripped 2 bases from V and 3 bases from J, with 17 bases between. CDR1 MNHEY and CDR2 SMNVEV come from the germline V gene (reference sequence). This CDR3 has 17 residues.

The CDR3 DNA reads TGTGCCGTTCAAGTTGGACTACTCCAAGAGACCCAGTACTTC. Its protein is CAVQVGLLQETQYF. The chain is built from TRBV6-5 and TRBJ2-5; D is perhaps TRBD2 (6 bases). Germline-derived CDR1 and CDR2 are MNHEY and SVGAGI. The CDR3 is 14 amino acids. V was pared by 11 bases and J by 1 base, with 17 bases between.

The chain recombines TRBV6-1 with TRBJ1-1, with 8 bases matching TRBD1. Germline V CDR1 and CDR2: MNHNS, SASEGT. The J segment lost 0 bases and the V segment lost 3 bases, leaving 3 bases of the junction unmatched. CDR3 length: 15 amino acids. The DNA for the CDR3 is TGTGCCAGCAGTGAGCGGACAGGGCTGAACACTGAAGCTTTCTTT. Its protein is CASSERTGLNTEAFF.

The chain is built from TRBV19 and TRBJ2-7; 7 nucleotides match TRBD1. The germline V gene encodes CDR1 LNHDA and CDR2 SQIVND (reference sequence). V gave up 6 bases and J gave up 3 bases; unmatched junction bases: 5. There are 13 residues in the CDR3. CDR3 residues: CASRRAGGYEQYF. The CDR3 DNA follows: TGTGCCAGTAGGAGGGCAGGGGGCTACGAGCAGTACTTC.

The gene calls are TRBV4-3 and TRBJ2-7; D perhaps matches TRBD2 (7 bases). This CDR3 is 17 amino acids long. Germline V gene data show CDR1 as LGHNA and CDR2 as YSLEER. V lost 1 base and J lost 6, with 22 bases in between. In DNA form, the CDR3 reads TGCGCCAGCAGCCAAGCCCAGGGGACTATTTTGGGCATCGAGCAGTACTTC. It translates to CASSQAQGTILGIEQYF.

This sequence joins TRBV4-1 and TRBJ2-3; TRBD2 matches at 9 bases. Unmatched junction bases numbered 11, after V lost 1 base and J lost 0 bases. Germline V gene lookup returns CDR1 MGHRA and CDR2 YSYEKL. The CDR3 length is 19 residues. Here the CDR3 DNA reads TGCGCCAGCAGCCAAGGATCGGTAGCGGGGGCCTCTAGCACAGATACGCAGTATTTT. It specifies CASSQGSVAGASSTDTQYF.

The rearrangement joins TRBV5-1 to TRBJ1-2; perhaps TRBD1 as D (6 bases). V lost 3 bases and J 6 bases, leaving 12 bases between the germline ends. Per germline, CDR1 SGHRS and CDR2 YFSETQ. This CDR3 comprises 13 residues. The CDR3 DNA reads TGCGCCAGCAGCTCAGGGGAGATACATGGCTACACCTTC. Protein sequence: CASSSGEIHGYTF.